These T cell receptor beta chains were read from a single sample in a study of blood T cell repertoires in COVID-19. Profiling relied on immunoSEQ multiplex PCR, and the TCRdb table lists in-frame clones only, not all of them. The data contain about 180,000 clones, approximately 85% of them singletons. The sequencing sample was made of peripheral blood. All receptors come from a human donor with active or convalescent COVID-19. The donor label of this sample is uncertain. Each CDR3 is given with its conserved first and last residue. A D gene is named only where the DNA matches it firmly. Clone size appears in some rows only: once, few, many, or a class for an expanded clone.

abundance	d_gene	v_gene	j_gene	CDR3aa	CDR3nt
NA	NA	TRBV28	TRBJ2-2	CASSLSNTGELFF	TGTGCCAGCAGTCTCTCGAACACCGGGGAGCTGTTTTTT
NA	TRBD2	TRBV27	TRBJ2-7	CASSLRELADSYEQYF	TGTGCCAGCAGTTTAAGGGAACTAGCGGACTCCTACGAGCAGTACTTC
NA	TRBD1	TRBV4-1	TRBJ2-7	CASSQDPGTGYEQYF	TGCGCCAGCAGCCAAGACCCCGGGACAGGATACGAGCAGTACTTC
NA	NA	TRBV12-3/TRBV12-4	TRBJ1-1	CASSLSENTEAFF	TGTGCCAGCAGTTTAAGCGAGAACACTGAAGCTTTCTTT
NA	TRBD1	TRBV30	TRBJ1-1	CAWSVGQGIRTEAFF	TGTGCCTGGAGTGTAGGACAGGGTATCCGCACTGAAGCTTTCTTT
NA	NA	TRBV14	TRBJ1-6	CASSQGTARSTLHF	TGTGCCAGCAGCCAAGGTACAGCCAGGTCTACCCTCCACTTT
few	TRBD2	TRBV7-6	TRBJ2-1	CASSLSPGLAGGGEQFF	TGTGCCAGCAGCTTGAGCCCGGGACTAGCGGGAGGGGGGGAGCAGTTCTTC
NA	TRBD1	TRBV24-1	TRBJ1-2	CATSDQDRGLKGYTF	TGTGCCACCAGTGATCAGGACAGGGGGTTGAAGGGCTACACCTTC
NA	TRBD2	TRBV7-2	TRBJ2-3	CASRSEAGRPDTQYF	TGTGCCAGCAGATCCGAAGCGGGGAGGCCAGATACGCAGTATTTT
NA	TRBD1	TRBV19	TRBJ1-2	CASSIQQGNNGYTF	TGTGCCAGTAGTATCCAACAGGGGAATAATGGCTACACCTTC
once	NA	TRBV18	TRBJ1-1	CASSLRFEAFF	TGTGCCAGCTCCCTACGGTTTGAAGCTTTCTTT
NA	NA	TRBV7-6	TRBJ2-3	CASSFLGGTSTDTQYF	TGTGCCAGCAGCTTCCTTGGCGGAACCTCCACAGATACGCAGTATTTT
NA	NA	TRBV6-7	TRBJ2-7	CASSYSRYISSYEQYF	TGTGCCAGCAGTTACTCGAGGTATATAAGCTCCTACGAGCAGTACTTC
NA	NA	TRBV7-3	TRBJ2-7	CASIYSYYEQYF	TGTGCCAGCATCTACAGTTACTACGAGCAGTACTTC
NA	TRBD2	TRBV4-1	TRBJ2-7	CASSQAPGGADEQYF	TGCGCCAGCAGCCAGGCCCCGGGGGGTGCAGACGAGCAGTACTTC
NA	NA	TRBV20-1	TRBJ2-3	CSASGGQITDTQYF	TGCAGTGCTAGTGGAGGACAGATCACAGATACGCAGTATTTT
NA	NA	TRBV6-2/TRBV6-3	TRBJ2-7	CASSSNYPPYEQYF	TGTGCCAGCAGTTCGAACTATCCCCCCTACGAGCAGTACTTC
NA	TRBD1	TRBV7-3	TRBJ2-5	CASSLGTGIPETQYF	TGTGCCAGCAGCTTAGGGACAGGGATCCCCGAGACCCAGTACTTC
NA	NA	TRBV24-1	TRBJ2-7	CATSDSGGGPSYEQYF	TGTGCCACCAGTGATTCCGGTGGAGGGCCCAGCTACGAGCAGTACTTC
few	NA	TRBV4-1	TRBJ1-5	CASSQDRSWSNQPQHF	TGCGCCAGCAGCCAAGATAGGAGTTGGAGCAATCAGCCCCAGCATTTT
NA	TRBD2	TRBV10-3	TRBJ2-1	CAISESSGTRDEQFF	TGTGCCATCAGTGAGTCGAGCGGGACGCGGGATGAGCAGTTCTTC
NA	NA	TRBV4-1	TRBJ2-7	CASSQDWRGPPFF	TGCGCCAGCAGCCAAGATTGGAGGGGCCCTCCCTTCTTC
NA	NA	TRBV10-3	TRBJ2-5	CAISESGGETQYF	TGTGCCATCAGTGAGTCAGGGGGAGAGACCCAGTACTTC
NA	TRBD1	TRBV9	TRBJ1-3	CASSVDGTGEGNTIYF	TGTGCCAGCAGCGTAGACGGGACAGGGGAAGGAAACACCATATATTTT
NA	NA	TRBV5-1	TRBJ1-1	CASSTRGGFEAFF	TGCGCCAGCAGCACACGAGGGGGTTTCGAAGCTTTCTTT
NA	TRBD2	TRBV7-2	TRBJ2-1	CASSLDFPGGNEQFF	TGTGCCAGCAGCTTAGACTTCCCGGGGGGGAATGAGCAGTTCTTC
NA	NA	TRBV18	TRBJ1-4	CASSPLVGSAGEKLFF	TGTGCCAGCTCACCCCTTGTCGGTTCGGCGGGTGAAAAACTGTTTTTT
NA	NA	TRBV6-6	TRBJ1-5	CASSYRDNGFQPQHF	TGTGCCAGCAGTTACCGGGACAATGGCTTTCAGCCCCAGCATTTT
NA	TRBD1	TRBV6-2/TRBV6-3	TRBJ2-3	CASSPSPGQGGRWTDTQYF	TGTGCCAGCAGTCCATCACCGGGACAGGGAGGGAGGTGGACAGATACGCAGTATTTT
NA	TRBD1	TRBV15	TRBJ2-7	CATSRGGDRATYEQYF	TGTGCCACCAGCAGAGGAGGGGACAGGGCGACCTACGAGCAGTACTTC
NA	TRBD1	TRBV18	TRBJ1-6	CASSPQGQGGSPLHF	TGTGCCAGCTCACCCCAGGGACAGGGGGGGTCACCCCTCCACTTT
once	TRBD1	TRBV10-3	TRBJ1-1	CAIRTGEDTEAFF	TGTGCCATCAGGACAGGGGAAGACACTGAAGCTTTCTTT
NA	NA	TRBV28	TRBJ1-6	CASSHDPRRSSYNSPLHF	TGTGCCAGCAGTCACGATCCCAGGAGGAGCTCCTATAATTCACCCCTCCACTTT
NA	NA	TRBV7-9	TRBJ2-7	CASSPTQGYEQYF	TGTGCCAGCAGCCCCACCCAGGGTTACGAGCAGTACTTC
NA	TRBD1	TRBV18	TRBJ1-2	CASSLDRVNDGYTF	TGTGCCAGCTCACTAGACAGGGTCAACGATGGCTACACCTTC